This TCR beta chain was observed in a study of T cells in Graves' hyperthyroidism and ophthalmopathy. RNA transcripts yielded amplified TCR beta CDR3 regions. RT-PCR in the first round (using the HTBI primer set) targeted the TCR CDR3. TCRdb re-analysed the multiplex PCR reads in MiXCR, keeping a single row per CDR3 protein. The data contain around 340,000 distinct CDR3 sequences, 21% of them singletons. The table lists this clonotype with many counts. Germline CDR1 ENHRY, CDR2 SYGVKD. CDR3 length equals 19 residues. Unmatched junction bases numbered 15, after V lost 2 bases and J lost 5 bases. The PBMCs were sourced from fresh peripheral blood (about 9.7 ml).

Sequencing was done on a sample of blood. The origin of this receptor is a woman between 45 and 60 years old with Graves' hyperthyroidism. This rearrangement joins TRBV10-3 to TRBJ2-2, with 9 bases matching TRBD1. In DNA, the CDR3 is TGTGCCATCAGTGAGCCTTCCTACGGACAGGGGAGTGTAACCGGGGAGCTGTTTTTT. This codes for CAISEPSYGQGSVTGELFF.